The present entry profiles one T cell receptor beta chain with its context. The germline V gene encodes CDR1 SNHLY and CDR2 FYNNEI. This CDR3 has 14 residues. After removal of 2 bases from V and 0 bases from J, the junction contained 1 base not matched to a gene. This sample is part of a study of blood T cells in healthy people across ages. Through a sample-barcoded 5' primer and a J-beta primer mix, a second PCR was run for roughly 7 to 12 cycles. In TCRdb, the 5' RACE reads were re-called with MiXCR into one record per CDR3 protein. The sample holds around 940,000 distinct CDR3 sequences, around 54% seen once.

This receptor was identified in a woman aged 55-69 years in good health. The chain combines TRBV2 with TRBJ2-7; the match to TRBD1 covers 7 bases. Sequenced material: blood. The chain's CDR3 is CASSERTGSYEQYF. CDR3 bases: TGTGCCAGCAGTGAACGGACAGGCTCCTACGAGCAGTACTTC. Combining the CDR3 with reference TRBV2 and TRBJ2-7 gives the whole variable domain EPEVTQTPSHQVTQMGQEVILRCVPISNHLYFYWYRQILGQKVEFLVSFYNNEISEKSEIFDDQFSVERPDGSNFTLKIRSTKLEDSAMYFCASSERTGSYEQYFGPGTRLTVT.